Following are 3 T cell receptor beta chains from one sample sequenced in a study of shared clonotypes between healthy human individuals (TCRdb year 2020). The library came from the immunoSEQ multiplex PCR assay. TCRdb holds this immuneACCESS table with in-frame rearrangements only. Some clones are missing; in checked studies, unresolved V genes explain under half, and the rest has no known cause. Within this sample are about 1.5 million clones, with roughly 96% of them counted one time only. Roughly 1.2% of the sample rests with the top ten. The material sequenced was naive CD4+ T cells sorted from blood. The sample's cell subset or site label, decoded: CD45RA+ positively selected. The receptors were sampled from a young man in good health.

CDR3 sequence: CASSVQGAWHSGANVLTF. The CDR3 DNA sequence: TGTGCCAGTAGTGTACAGGGGGCATGGCACTCTGGGGCCAACGTCCTGACTTTC. V is TRBV19 and J is TRBJ2-6; TRBD1 matches 9 bases. J lost 0 bases, V lost 5 bases, and 8 bases had no gene match. CDR3 length equals 18 residues. Germline values: CDR1 LNHDA, CDR2 SQIVND (reference sequence).

The V and J genes are TRBV11-2 and TRBJ2-5; D is perhaps TRBD2 (5 bases). The better agreement between TRBJ2-7 and the DNA end casts doubt on the J call. The CDR3 is made up of 15 amino acids. CDR1 SGHAT and CDR2 FQNNGV come from the germline V gene. CDR3 region: CASSFQEGLSYEQYF. In nucleotides, the CDR3 is TGTGCCAGCAGCTTCCAAGAGGGTCTATCCTACGAGCAGTACTTC.

The rearrangement links TRBV18 to TRBJ2-5; D may be TRBD1 (6 bases). Germline CDR1 KGHSH, CDR2 LQKENI. V dropped 1 base and J dropped 0 bases, with 9 bases sitting between them. The CDR3 is 15 amino acids. The CDR3 DNA reads TGTGCCAGCTCACCACAAGCAGGGGACCAAGAGACCCAGTACTTC. It is translated as CASSPQAGDQETQYF.